These 8 T cell receptor beta chains were all obtained from the same sample, sequenced in a study of T cell repertoires in cytomegalovirus infection. TCRdb redid the calling of the reads with MiXCR, one entry per CDR3 protein. The sample includes a few hundred thousand distinct CDR3 sequences, 26% of them seen just once. Sequencing was performed on PBMCs. All receptors derive from a human donor in good health (CMV status not recorded). Some clones in this sample may be carry-over from other donors' samples.

The chain couples TRBV6-6 to TRBJ1-4, with D unresolved. The CDR3 loop spans 14 amino acids. The ends were cut back, 6 bases at V and 8 bases at J, with 16 bases in the middle. Germline V gene sequence: CDR1 MNHNY, CDR2 SVGAGI (reference sequence). The CDR3 protein is CASSLISLPEKLFF. For the CDR3, the DNA is TGTGCCAGCAGCTTGATAAGCCTGCCAGAAAAACTGTTTTTT.

The chain joins TRBV28 to TRBJ2-5; perhaps TRBD2 as D (5 bases). The CDR3 is 15 amino acids. The V gene's germline CDR1 is MDHEN and CDR2 SYDVKM. V lost 3 bases and J lost 2, with 13 bases in between. The CDR3, as DNA: TGTGCCAGCAGTTTTCGCGTTAGCGCACAAGAGACCCAGTACTTC. Translation gives CASSFRVSAQETQYF.

The chain uses TRBV10-3 and TRBJ2-3; 9 bases fit TRBD2. CDR3 size: 16 residues. Germline V gives CDR1 ENHRY, CDR2 SYGVKD. V trimming: 4 bases; J trimming: 2 bases; junction bases outside the gene matches: 7. This CDR3 is CAISGEREVTTDTQYF. The CDR3 region has the DNA TGTGCCATCAGTGGGGAGCGGGAGGTGACCACAGATACGCAGTATTTT.

This clonotype was counted between two and nine times. This chain joins TRBV6-1 and TRBJ1-3; D may be TRBD1 (6 bases). Germline V CDR1 and CDR2: MNHNS, SASEGT. The CDR3 is 16 amino acids. V was trimmed by 5 bases and J by 0 bases, leaving 14 bases between them. In DNA, the CDR3 is TGTGCCAGCAGTACGCCGGGAGGGGGCTCTGGAAACACCATATATTTT. This translates into CASSTPGGGSGNTIYF.

This clonotype was seen just once. V is TRBV5-4 and J is TRBJ1-1; the D is unclear. The V gene's germline CDR1 is SGHNT and CDR2 YYREEE (reference sequence). The CDR3 loop spans 12 amino acids. Trimming took 4 bases from V and 3 from J, leaving 7 bases between them. Written as DNA, the CDR3 is TGTGCCAGCAGCCATTGGGACACTGAAGCTTTCTTT. It encodes CASSHWDTEAFF.

The sample holds a few counts of this clonotype. The chain combines TRBV12-3 or TRBV12-4 with TRBJ1-2; TRBD1 matches at 8 bases. V lost 2 bases, J lost 6 bases, and 5 bases stayed unmatched. The CDR3 totals 14 residues. The CDR3: CASSLLSGGHGYTF. CDR3 bases: TGTGCCAGCAGTTTATTATCAGGGGGCCATGGCTACACCTTC.

This clonotype was observed many times. This rearrangement joins TRBV7-2 to TRBJ2-2; 10 bases map to TRBD2. The junction had 4 bases not matched to a gene; V was cut back by 0 bases and J by 9 bases. The CDR3 consists of 15 residues. Germline assignment: CDR1 SGHTA and CDR2 FQGNSA. This chain's CDR3 is CASSLALAGERELFF. The CDR3 DNA is TGTGCCAGCAGCTTAGCCCTAGCGGGAGAACGGGAGCTGTTTTTT.

Ten or more counts support this clonotype. The genes are TRBV11-2 and TRBJ2-5; the match to TRBD2 covers 12 bases. The CDR3 loop spans 17 amino acids. Germline V lookup: CDR1 SGHAT, CDR2 FQNNGV. V shed 4 bases, J shed 4 bases, and the junction held 10 bases outside the gene matches. The CDR3 spells CASSSPSGLAGLETQYF. The CDR3 DNA reads as TGTGCCAGCAGCTCACCCTCTGGACTAGCGGGACTAGAGACCCAGTACTTC.